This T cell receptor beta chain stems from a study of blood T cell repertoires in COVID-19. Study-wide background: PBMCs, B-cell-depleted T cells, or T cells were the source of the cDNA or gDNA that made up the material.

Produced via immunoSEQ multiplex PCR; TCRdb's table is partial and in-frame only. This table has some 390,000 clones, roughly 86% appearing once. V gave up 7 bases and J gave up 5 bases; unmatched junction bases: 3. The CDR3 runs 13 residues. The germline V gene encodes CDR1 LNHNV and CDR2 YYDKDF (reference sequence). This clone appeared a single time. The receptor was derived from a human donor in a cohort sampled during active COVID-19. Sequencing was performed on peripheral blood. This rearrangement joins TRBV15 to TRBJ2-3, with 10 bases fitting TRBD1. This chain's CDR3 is CATMTGGGDTQYF. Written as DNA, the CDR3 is TGTGCCACCATGACAGGGGGCGGAGATACGCAGTATTTT.